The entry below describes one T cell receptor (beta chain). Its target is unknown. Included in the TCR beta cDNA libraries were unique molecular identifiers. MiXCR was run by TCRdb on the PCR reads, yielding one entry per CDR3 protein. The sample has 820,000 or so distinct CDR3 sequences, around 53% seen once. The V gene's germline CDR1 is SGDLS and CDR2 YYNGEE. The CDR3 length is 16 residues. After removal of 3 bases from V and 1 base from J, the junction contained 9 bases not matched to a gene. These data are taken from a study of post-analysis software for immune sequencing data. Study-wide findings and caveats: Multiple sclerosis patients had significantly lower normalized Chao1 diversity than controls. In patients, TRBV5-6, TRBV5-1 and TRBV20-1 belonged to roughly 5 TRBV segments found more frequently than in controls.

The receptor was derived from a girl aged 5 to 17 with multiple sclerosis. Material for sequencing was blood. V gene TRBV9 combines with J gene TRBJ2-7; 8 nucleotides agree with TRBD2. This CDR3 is CASSATGTRGSYEQYF. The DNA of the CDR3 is TGTGCCAGCAGCGCGACCGGGACTAGGGGGTCCTACGAGCAGTACTTC.